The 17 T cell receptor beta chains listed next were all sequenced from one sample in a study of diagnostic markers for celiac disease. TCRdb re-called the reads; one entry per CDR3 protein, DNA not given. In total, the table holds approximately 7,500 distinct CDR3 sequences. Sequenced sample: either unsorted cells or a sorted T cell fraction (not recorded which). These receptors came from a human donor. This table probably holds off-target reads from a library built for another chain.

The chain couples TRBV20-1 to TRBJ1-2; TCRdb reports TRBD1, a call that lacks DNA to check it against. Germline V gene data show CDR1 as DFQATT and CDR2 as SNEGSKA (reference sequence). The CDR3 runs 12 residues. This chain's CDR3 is CSARAQAYGYTF.

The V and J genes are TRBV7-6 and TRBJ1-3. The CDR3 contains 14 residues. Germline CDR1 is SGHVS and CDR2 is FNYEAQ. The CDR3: CASSLNPSGNTIYF.

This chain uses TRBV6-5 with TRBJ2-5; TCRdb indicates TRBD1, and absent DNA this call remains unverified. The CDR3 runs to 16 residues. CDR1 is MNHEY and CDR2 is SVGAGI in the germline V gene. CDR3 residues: CASSERTRGIRETQYF.

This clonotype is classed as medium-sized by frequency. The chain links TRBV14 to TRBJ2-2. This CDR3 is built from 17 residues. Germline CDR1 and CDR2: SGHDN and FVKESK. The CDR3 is CASSQQKQAFDTGELFF.

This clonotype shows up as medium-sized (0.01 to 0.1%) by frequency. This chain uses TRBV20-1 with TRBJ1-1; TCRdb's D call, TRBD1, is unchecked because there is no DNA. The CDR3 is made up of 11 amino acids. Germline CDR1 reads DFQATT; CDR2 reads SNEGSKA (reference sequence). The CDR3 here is CSATGGPEAFF.

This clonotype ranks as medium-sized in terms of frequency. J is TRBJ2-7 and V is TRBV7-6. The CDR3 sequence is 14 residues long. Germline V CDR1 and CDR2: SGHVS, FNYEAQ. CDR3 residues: CASSFGWGLDEQYF.

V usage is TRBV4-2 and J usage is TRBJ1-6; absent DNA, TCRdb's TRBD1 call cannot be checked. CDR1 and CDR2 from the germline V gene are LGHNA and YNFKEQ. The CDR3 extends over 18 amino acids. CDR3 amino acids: CASSQDSTGQTFNSPLHF.

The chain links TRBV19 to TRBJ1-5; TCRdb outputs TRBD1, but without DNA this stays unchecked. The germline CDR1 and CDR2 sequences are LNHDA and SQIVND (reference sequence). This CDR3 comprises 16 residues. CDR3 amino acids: CASSLWAGQDHQPQHF.

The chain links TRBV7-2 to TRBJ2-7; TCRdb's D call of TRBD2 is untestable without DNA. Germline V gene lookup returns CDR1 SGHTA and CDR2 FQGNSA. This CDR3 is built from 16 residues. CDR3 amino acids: CASSVRGGGETYEQYF.

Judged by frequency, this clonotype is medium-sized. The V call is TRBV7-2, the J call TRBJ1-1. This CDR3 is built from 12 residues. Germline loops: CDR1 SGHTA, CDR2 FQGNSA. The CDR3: CASSPRGLEAFF.

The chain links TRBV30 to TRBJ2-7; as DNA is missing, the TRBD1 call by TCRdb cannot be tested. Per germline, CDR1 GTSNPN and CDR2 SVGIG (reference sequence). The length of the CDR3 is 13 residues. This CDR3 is CAWSDNQSYEQYF.

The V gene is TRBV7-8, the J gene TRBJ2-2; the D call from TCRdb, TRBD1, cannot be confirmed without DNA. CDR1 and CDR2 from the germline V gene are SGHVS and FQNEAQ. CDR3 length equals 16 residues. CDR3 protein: CASSFNRGAGTGELFF.

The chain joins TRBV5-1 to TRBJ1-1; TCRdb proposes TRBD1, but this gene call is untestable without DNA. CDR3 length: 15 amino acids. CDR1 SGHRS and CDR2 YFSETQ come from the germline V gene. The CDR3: CASSLGIGGNTEAFF.

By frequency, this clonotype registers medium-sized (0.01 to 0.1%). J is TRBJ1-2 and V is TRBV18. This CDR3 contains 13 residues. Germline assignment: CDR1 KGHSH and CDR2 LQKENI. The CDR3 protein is CASSPGANYGYTF.

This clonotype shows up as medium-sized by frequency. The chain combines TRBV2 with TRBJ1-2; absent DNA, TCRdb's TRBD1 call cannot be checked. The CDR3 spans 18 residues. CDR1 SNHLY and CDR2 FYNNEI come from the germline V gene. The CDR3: CASTKGRTGLYEYYGYTF.

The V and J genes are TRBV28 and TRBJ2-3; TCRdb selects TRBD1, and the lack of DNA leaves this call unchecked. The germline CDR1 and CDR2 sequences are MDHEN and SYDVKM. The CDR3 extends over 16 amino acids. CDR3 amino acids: CASKQGGLRSTDTQYF.

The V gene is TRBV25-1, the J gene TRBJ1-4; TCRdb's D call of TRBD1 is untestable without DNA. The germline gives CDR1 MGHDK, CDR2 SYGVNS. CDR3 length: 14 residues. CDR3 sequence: CASSSTGEGGKLFF.